This entry features one T cell receptor (beta chain) sequence. These data are taken from a study of blood T cell repertoires in COVID-19. Study-wide context: Samples came from the United States, Italy and Spain, spanning acute and convalescent COVID-19. The cDNA or gDNA used as material had been derived from T cells, B-cell-depleted T cells, or PBMCs.

The CDR3 is made up of 13 amino acids. Germline V lookup: CDR1 SGHRS, CDR2 YFSETQ. Between the trimmed V and J ends, which lost 2 bases and 6 bases, there was a span of 9 bases. In the original processing: Amplification from reference gene primers served as the basis for estimated nucleated cell counts. Sequencing used immunoSEQ multiplex PCR; TCRdb keeps in-frame clones, though not all of them. V and J calls plus clone size are reproduced from that table; the DNA served to infer D and trimming. This sample yields some 200,000 clones, of which roughly four fifths are seen a single time; under 3% belongs to the top ten.

This TCR was recovered from a human donor with acute or convalescent COVID-19. The donor label of this sample is uncertain. The rearrangement links TRBV5-1 to TRBJ1-5; D gene uncertain. Sequencing input: peripheral blood. The CDR3, as DNA: TGCGCCAGCAGCTTTGAAGGCGGTCAGCCCCAGCATTTT. Residues: CASSFEGGQPQHF.